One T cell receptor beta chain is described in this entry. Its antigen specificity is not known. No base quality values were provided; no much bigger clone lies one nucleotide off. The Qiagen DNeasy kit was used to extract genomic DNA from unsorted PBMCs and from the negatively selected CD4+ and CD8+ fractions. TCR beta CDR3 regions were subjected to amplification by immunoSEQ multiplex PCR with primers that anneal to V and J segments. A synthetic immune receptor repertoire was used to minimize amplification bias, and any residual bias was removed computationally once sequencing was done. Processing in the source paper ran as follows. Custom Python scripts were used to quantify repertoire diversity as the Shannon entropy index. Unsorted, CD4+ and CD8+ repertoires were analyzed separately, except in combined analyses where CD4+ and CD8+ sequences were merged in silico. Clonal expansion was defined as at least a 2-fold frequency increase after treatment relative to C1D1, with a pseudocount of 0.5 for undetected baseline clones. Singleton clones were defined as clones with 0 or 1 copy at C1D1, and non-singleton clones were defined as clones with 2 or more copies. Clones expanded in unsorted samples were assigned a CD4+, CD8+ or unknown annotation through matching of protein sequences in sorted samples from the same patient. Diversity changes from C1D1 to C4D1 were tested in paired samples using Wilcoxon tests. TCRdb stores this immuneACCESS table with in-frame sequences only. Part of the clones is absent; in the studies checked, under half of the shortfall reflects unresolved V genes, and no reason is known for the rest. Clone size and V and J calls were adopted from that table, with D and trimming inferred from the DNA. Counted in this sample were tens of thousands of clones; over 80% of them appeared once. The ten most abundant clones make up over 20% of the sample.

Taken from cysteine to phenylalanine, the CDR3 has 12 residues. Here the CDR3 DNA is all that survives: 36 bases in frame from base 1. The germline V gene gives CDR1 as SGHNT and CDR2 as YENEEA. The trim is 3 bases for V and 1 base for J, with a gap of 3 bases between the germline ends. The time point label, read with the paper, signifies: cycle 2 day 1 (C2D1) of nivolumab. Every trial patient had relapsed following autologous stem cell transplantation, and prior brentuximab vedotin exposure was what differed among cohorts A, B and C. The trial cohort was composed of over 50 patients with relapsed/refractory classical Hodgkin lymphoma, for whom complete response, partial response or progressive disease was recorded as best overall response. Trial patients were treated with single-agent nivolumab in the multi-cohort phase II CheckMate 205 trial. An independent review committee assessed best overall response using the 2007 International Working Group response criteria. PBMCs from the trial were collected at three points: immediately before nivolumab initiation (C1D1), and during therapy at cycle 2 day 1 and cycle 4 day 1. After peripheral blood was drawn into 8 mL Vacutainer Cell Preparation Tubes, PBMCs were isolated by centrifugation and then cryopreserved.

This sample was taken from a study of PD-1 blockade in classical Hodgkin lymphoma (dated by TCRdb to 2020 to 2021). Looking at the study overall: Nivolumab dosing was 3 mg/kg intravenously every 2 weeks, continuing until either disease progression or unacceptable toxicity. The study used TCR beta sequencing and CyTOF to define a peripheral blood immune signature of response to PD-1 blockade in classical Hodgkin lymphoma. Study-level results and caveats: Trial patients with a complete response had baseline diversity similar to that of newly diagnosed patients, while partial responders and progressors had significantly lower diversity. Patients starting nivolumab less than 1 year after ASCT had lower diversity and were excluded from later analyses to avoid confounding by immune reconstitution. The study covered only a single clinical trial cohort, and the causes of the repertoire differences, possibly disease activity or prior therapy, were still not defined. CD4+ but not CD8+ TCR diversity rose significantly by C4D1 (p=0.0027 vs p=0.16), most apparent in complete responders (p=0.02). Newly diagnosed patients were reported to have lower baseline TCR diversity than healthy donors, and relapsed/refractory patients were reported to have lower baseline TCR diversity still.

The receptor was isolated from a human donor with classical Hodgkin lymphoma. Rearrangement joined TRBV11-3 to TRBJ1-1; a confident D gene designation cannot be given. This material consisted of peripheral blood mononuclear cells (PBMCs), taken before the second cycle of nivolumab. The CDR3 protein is CASSLENTEAFF. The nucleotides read TGTGCCAGCAGCTTGGAGAACACTGAAGCTTTCTTT.